This TCR beta chain was documented in a study of blood T cell repertoires in COVID-19. TCRdb's copy holds only in-frame clones and misses some; the assay was immunoSEQ multiplex PCR. The sample has around 350,000 clones; approximately 86% are singletons. Input material: peripheral blood. This sequence originates from a human donor in a cohort sampled during active COVID-19.

The CDR3 nucleotides are TGTGCCAGCAGCGGCGAGCGGGGGGGCTGGGTTACCGGGGAGCTGTTTTTT. This translates into CASSGERGGWVTGELFF. The V gene is TRBV9, the J gene TRBJ2-2; 10 positions agree with TRBD2. The CDR3 spans 17 residues. Germline V lookup: CDR1 SGDLS, CDR2 YYNGEE. With 3 bases clipped from V and 5 bases from J, the junction kept 10 bases outside the gene matches.